This TCR beta chain emerged from a study of T-cell reconstitution after alpha-beta-depleted transplantation in children. Preparation of the TCRbeta library used unique molecular identifiers. TCRdb reprocessed the PCR reads with MiXCR, giving one entry per CDR3 protein. The table lists some 180,000 distinct CDR3 sequences, approximately 7% of them singletons. In this sample, this clonotype turned up many times. Its target is not known. Germline V lookup: CDR1 SQVTM, CDR2 ANQGSEA. V gave up 3 bases and J gave up 6 bases; unmatched junction bases: 4. The CDR3 runs 13 residues. Study results and caveats: Expanded clones from the graft, numbering several hundred, reportedly supplied alpha-beta T cells about two months after transplant. After one year, T-cell counts and TCRbeta diversity mostly came from new T cells. The high TCRbeta diversity at day 60 in some patients came from surviving recipient T cells and thymic progenitors.

This receptor was obtained from a boy aged 2 to 10 with acute lymphoblastic leukemia, due to receive a stem cell transplant. The specimen was PBMCs, collected before TCRalphabeta/CD19-depleted stem cell transplant. The V gene is TRBV29-1, the J gene TRBJ2-4; 8 nucleotides line up with TRBD2. This CDR3 reads CSVEAGGGNIQYF. The CDR3 DNA reads as TGCAGCGTTGAGGCGGGAGGCGGAAACATTCAGTACTTC.